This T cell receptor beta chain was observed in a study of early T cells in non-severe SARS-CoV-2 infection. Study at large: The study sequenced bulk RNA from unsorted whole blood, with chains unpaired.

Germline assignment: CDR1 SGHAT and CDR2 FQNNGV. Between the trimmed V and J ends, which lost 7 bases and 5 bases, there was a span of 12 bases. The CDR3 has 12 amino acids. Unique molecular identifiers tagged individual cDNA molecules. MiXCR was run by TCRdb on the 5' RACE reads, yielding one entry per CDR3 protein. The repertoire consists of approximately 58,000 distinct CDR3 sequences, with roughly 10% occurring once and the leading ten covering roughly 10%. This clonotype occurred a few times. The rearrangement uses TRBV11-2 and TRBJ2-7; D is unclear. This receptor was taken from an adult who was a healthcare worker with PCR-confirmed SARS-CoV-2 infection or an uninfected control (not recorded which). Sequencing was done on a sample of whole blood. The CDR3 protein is CASNLGANEQYF. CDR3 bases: TGTGCCAGCAATCTAGGAGCGAACGAGCAGTACTTC.